There are many counts of the clone carrying this T cell receptor (beta chain). Its antigen is undetermined. The data stem from a study of T-cell reconstitution after alpha-beta-depleted transplantation in children. Findings and caveats of the study: At the one-year point after transplant, T-cell counts and TCRbeta diversity were found to come mostly from T cells that had been newly produced. Two months or so post-transplant, alpha-beta T cells reportedly derived from several hundred expanded graft clones.

The TCRbeta library was prepared with unique molecular identifiers. TCRdb reprocessed the PCR reads via MiXCR and lists one record per CDR3 protein. The sample lists around 700,000 distinct CDR3 sequences, under 15% occurring once. The material sequenced was PBMCs, taken before TCRalphabeta/CD19-depleted stem cell transplant. This receptor was obtained from a girl aged 2 to 9 with congenital amegakaryocytic thrombocytopenia, due to receive a stem cell transplant.

The CDR3 spells CASSSPGENTGELFF. The CDR3 DNA reads as TGTGCCAGCAGCTCCCCGGGGGAGAACACCGGGGAGCTGTTTTTT. This chain connects TRBV5-6 to TRBJ2-2, with a possible D match to TRBD2 (6 bases). Trimming took 3 bases from V and 1 from J, leaving 10 bases between them. CDR1 is SGHDT and CDR2 is YYEEEE in the germline V gene. This CDR3 region has 15 residues.